This record concerns one TCR beta chain sequence. Antigen specificity is unknown. CDR1 and CDR2 from the germline V gene are SNHLY and FYNNEI. Trimming took off 7 bases at V and 0 bases at J, with 16 bases between the two ends. CDR3 length: 16 amino acids. The data are from a study of cytomegalovirus exposure and HLA in healthy donors. Across the study: Some 85 million unique TCRs from HLA-typed donors were held in an early data release.

The study, taken as a whole, reports: There were a few CMV-associated chains whose specificity for CMV antigens was confirmed in vitro.

PCR primers comprised 60 Vbeta and 13 Jbeta primers. Libraries were prepared by immunoSEQ multiplex PCR; TCRdb keeps only in-frame clonotypes and omits some of them. The repertoire has over 150,000 clones, around 82% of them found once; the top ten carry roughly a tenth. Sequences were obtained from PBMCs. The J gene is TRBJ2-1, the V gene TRBV2, with D possibly TRBD1 on 6 matching bases. The TCR originated in a man in his forties or fifties in good health and CMV-seropositive. The DNA for the CDR3 is TGTGCCAGCAAAGCCTACAGGGCGACCTCCTACAATGAGCAGTTCTTC. It translates to CASKAYRATSYNEQFF.